This T cell receptor (beta chain) was profiled in a study of PD-L1 blockade in urothelial cancer. On the study more broadly: The patients first took atezolizumab in the mid-2010s, receiving 1,200 mg intravenously every 3 weeks. Males with bladder-origin urothelial cancer made up about 85% of the roughly 29 patients. It was at 3 weeks (second dose) and 6 weeks after treatment start that blood was analyzed.

Regarding the study as a whole: It was durable-benefit patients whose tumor-associated blood clones expanded more at 3 weeks.

As for time point: pretreatment peripheral blood. The CDR3 spans 14 residues. Germline CDR1 and CDR2: SGHTA and FQGNSA. V lost 5 bases and J 2 bases, leaving 11 bases between the germline ends. Profiled with immunoSEQ multiplex PCR; TCRdb holds only in-frame clones, not every one. The repertoire has roughly 38,000 clones, roughly 82% of them found once; the top ten carry roughly 7.1%. About this clone: Its antigen remains unidentified.

This clonotype was sampled from a man aged 55 to 70 with urothelial cancer. The V and J genes are TRBV7-2 and TRBJ2-3; D is unclear. The sample was PBMCs, taken around atezolizumab (anti-PD-L1) treatment. The CDR3 loop is CASSPGPFTDTQYF. The CDR3 region has the DNA TGTGCCAGCAGCCCGGGTCCATTCACAGATACGCAGTATTTT.